Below are 18 T cell receptor beta chains sequenced from a single sample in a study of blood T cells in healthy people across ages. Sample-barcoded 5' priming and a J-beta primer mix drove a second PCR of roughly 6 to 12 cycles. TCRdb re-derived calls from the 5' RACE reads in MiXCR, one entry per CDR3 protein. The table has nearly 800,000 distinct CDR3 sequences, around 50% seen once. The sequenced sample consisted of blood. These receptors were obtained from a man aged 40-49 years in good health.

This clonotype has just a few counts. This chain uses TRBV20-1 with TRBJ2-4, with 7 bases lining up with TRBD1. The CDR3 has 13 residues. The ends lost 5 bases at V and 7 bases at J; junction bases unmatched: 8. Germline loops: CDR1 DFQATT, CDR2 SNEGSKA (reference sequence). The CDR3 bases are TGCAGTGCTCGATTTGACAGGGACAACATTCAGTACTTC. Protein product: CSARFDRDNIQYF.

The chain has TRBV20-1 and TRBJ2-7, with D tentatively TRBD2 (5 bases). V lost 2 bases, J lost 3 bases, and 11 bases lay in between. Germline CDR1 DFQATT, CDR2 SNEGSKA (reference sequence). The CDR3 loop spans 13 amino acids. In nucleotides, the CDR3 is TGCAGTGCTAGAAGTACTAGGGACTACGAGCAGTACTTC. Translation gives CSARSTRDYEQYF.

This clonotype was seen only a few times. The gene calls are TRBV6-2 or TRBV6-3 and TRBJ2-5; 12 bases agree with TRBD2. The CDR3 runs to 15 residues. Per germline, CDR1 MNHEY and CDR2 SVGEGT. V lost 6 bases, J lost 4 bases, and 6 bases stayed unmatched. CDR3 in DNA: TGTGCCAGCAGCCGAAGACTAGCGGGGGTAGAGACCCAGTACTTC. Translating gives CASSRRLAGVETQYF.

This rearrangement joins TRBV5-5 to TRBJ1-4, with 7 bases aligning to TRBD1. J lost 6 bases, V lost 2 bases, and 4 bases had no gene match. Germline CDR1 reads SGHKS; CDR2 reads YYEKEE (reference sequence). This CDR3 contains 14 residues. DNA of the CDR3: TGTGCCAGCAGCTTCCAGGGGGGCGATGAAAAACTGTTTTTT. Encoded protein: CASSFQGGDEKLFF.

This clonotype was detected only a few times. This rearrangement joins TRBV5-1 to TRBJ2-7; D not resolved. CDR1 SGHRS and CDR2 YFSETQ come from the germline V gene. V lost 2 bases and J lost 3, with 9 bases in between. The CDR3 contains 13 residues. The DNA for the CDR3 is TGCGCCAGCAGCTTTGACGGAAACTACGAGCAGTACTTC. This sequence encodes CASSFDGNYEQYF.

CDR3 amino acids: CASSEGSSSTDTQYF. The CDR3 DNA reads TGTGCCAGCAGTGAAGGTTCATCTAGCACAGATACGCAGTATTTT. V is TRBV2 and J is TRBJ2-3; D not certain. Germline V CDR1 and CDR2: SNHLY, FYNNEI. The length of the CDR3 is 15 residues. V was cut by 1 base and J by 0 bases, with 8 bases left in between.

The V call is TRBV27, the J call TRBJ1-2; 8 nucleotides line up with TRBD1. The CDR3 sequence is 15 residues long. V shed 4 bases and J 5 bases; nucleotides not matched to a gene: 9. Per the germline V gene, CDR1 is MNHEY and CDR2 is SMNVEV (reference sequence). The CDR3 protein is CASSWSGGAGYGYTF. The CDR3 DNA is TGTGCCAGCAGTTGGTCAGGGGGCGCGGGGTATGGCTACACCTTC.

In this sample, this clonotype turned up a few times. V is TRBV5-1 and J is TRBJ2-1, with 9 nucleotides matching TRBD2. The CDR3 contains 14 residues. Germline loops: CDR1 SGHRS, CDR2 YFSETQ. Trimming at V came to 4 bases and at J to 5 bases, leaving 4 bases not matched to a gene. CDR3: CASSLRLADNEQFF. DNA of the CDR3: TGCGCCAGCAGCCTACGACTAGCGGACAATGAGCAGTTCTTC.

The gene calls are TRBV20-1 and TRBJ1-2; D is possibly TRBD1 (5 bases). CDR1 and CDR2 (germline): DFQATT, SNEGSKA (reference sequence). This CDR3 is 13 amino acids long. Between the trimmed V and J ends, which lost 7 bases and 4 bases, there was a span of 16 bases. CDR3 nucleotides: TGCAGTGTCAAAGCCGACAGCCCCTATGGCTACACCTTC. It codes for CSVKADSPYGYTF.

The gene calls are TRBV12-3 or TRBV12-4 and TRBJ2-5; D gene uncertain. This CDR3 is 13 amino acids long. V lost 3 bases, J lost 4 bases, and 9 bases lay in between. DNA for the CDR3: TGTGCCAGCAGTTTCAATGTGGGAGAGACCCAGTACTTC. It specifies CASSFNVGETQYF.

This clonotype came up a few times. V is TRBV7-9 and J is TRBJ2-7; 10 bases are a match to TRBD1. The CDR3 length is 13 residues. Germline CDR1 reads SEHNR; CDR2 reads FQNEAQ (reference sequence). DNA of the CDR3: TGTGCTACCGCGCGGGACAGGGGACGCGAGCAGTACTTC. Protein product: CATARDRGREQYF. Full variable domain (rest looked up from reference TRBV7-9 and TRBJ2-7): DTGVSQNPRHKITKRGQNVTFRCDPISEHNRLYWYRQTLGQGPEFLTYFQNEAQLEKSRLLSDRFSAERPKGSFSTLEIQRTEQGDSAMYLCATARDRGREQYFGPGTRLTVT.

This clonotype showed up just a few times. CDR3 nucleotides: TGCAGTGCTCCGGACAAACGGAGAGGCACAGATACGCAGTATTTT. Amino acids: CSAPDKRRGTDTQYF. The chain is built from TRBV20-1 and TRBJ2-3, with a weak D call TRBD1 (5 bases). Germline V CDR1 and CDR2: DFQATT, SNEGSKA (reference sequence). The V gene lost 5 bases and the J gene lost 1 base, with 16 bases spanning the gap. The CDR3 runs to 15 residues.

This clonotype appeared a few times. DNA for the CDR3: TGTGCCAGCAGAAGCCCTGGAGGGAGGGATAATAATGAGCAGTTCTTC. Translation gives CASRSPGGRDNNEQFF. This chain links TRBV6-5 with TRBJ2-1, with TRBD2 matching over 7 bases. In germline, CDR1 is MNHEY, CDR2 SVGAGI. This CDR3 contains 16 residues. The junction had 15 bases not matched to a gene; V was cut back by 6 bases and J by 7 bases.

The rearrangement joins TRBV2 to TRBJ2-5, with 11 bases fitting TRBD2. CDR3 length: 15 amino acids. J gave up 2 bases and V 6 bases, and 5 bases lay outside the gene matches. The germline V gene has CDR1 SNHLY and CDR2 FYNNEI. The chain's CDR3 is CASSPASGGQETQYF. In DNA, the CDR3 is TGTGCCAGCAGCCCTGCTAGCGGGGGGCAAGAGACCCAGTACTTC. Together with reference TRBV2 and TRBJ2-5, the CDR3 gives the full variable domain: EPEVTQTPSHQVTQMGQEVILRCVPISNHLYFYWYRQILGQKVEFLVSFYNNEISEKSEIFDDQFSVERPDGSNFTLKIRSTKLEDSAMYFCASSPASGGQETQYFGPGTRLLVL.

Worth noting for this clonotype: Its ends do not fully match the called genes, so a read error is possible. V and J are TRBV29-1 and TRBJ1-4; possible D gene TRBD1, 6 bases. Germline V gives CDR1 SQVTM, CDR2 ANQGSEA. The CDR3 is made up of 14 amino acids. The CDR3 loop reads CSVGTDGTNEELFF. The DNA of the CDR3 is TGCAGCGTTGGGACAGACGGAACTAATGAAGAACTGTTTTTT. The complete variable domain, with remaining parts taken from reference TRBV29-1 and TRBJ1-4, reads SAVISQKPSRDICQRGTSLTIQCQVDSQVTMMFWYRQQPGQSLTLIATANQGSEATYESGFVIDKFPISRPNLTFSTLTVSNMSPEDSSIYLCSVGTDGTNEELFFGSGTQLSVL.

The chain links TRBV4-2 to TRBJ2-1, with D tentatively TRBD2 (6 bases). This CDR3 has 15 residues. V was clipped by 2 bases and J by 11 bases, with 19 bases between them. The V gene's germline CDR1 is LGHNA and CDR2 YNFKEQ. The CDR3 spells CASSQSLGTDAKQFF. The CDR3 DNA reads TGTGCCAGCAGCCAAAGTCTGGGGACTGATGCTAAGCAGTTCTTC.

Details on this clonotype: The junction does not match germline at one end; this may be a read error. The rearrangement links TRBV20-1 to TRBJ2-3; D unresolved. The CDR3 contains 16 residues. Germline V gene sequence: CDR1 DFQATT, CDR2 SNEGSKA (reference sequence). CDR3 nucleotides: TGCAGTGCTAGAGATTCCCCGGCAGTAGTAACAGATACACAGTATTTT. It specifies CSARDSPAVVTDTQYF.

A few counts support this clonotype. V gene TRBV28 combines with J gene TRBJ2-7; weak D call: TRBD1 (5 bases). The CDR3 runs to 15 residues. CDR1 and CDR2 (germline): MDHEN, SYDVKM. V was shortened by 1 base and J by 0 bases, with 10 bases between the two germline ends. This CDR3 reads CASSLSAGNSYEQYF. The CDR3 DNA reads TGTGCCAGCAGTTTATCCGCAGGGAACTCCTACGAGCAGTACTTC. Complete variable domain (other parts from reference TRBV28 and TRBJ2-7): DVKVTQSSRYLVKRTGEKVFLECVQDMDHENMFWYRQDPGLGLRLIYFSYDVKMKEKGDIPEGYSVSREKKERFSLILESASTNQTSMYLCASSLSAGNSYEQYFGPGTRLTVT.